Included here is one TCR beta chain sequence, with context. Antigen specificity is unknown. This entry comes from a study of CXCR3-negative and CXCR3-positive naive CD8 T cells. Study overall: The libraries together contributed 110 million to 150 million TRB reads, each supplying about 1.5 +/- 0.3 million.

Study-wide points: Memory CD8+ cells showed much lower diversity, while both naive subsets displayed comparably high diversity. Hydrophobicity of TRB CDR3s was greater in CXCR3-positive naive cells than in CXCR3-negative naive cells.

Per germline, CDR1 GTSNPN and CDR2 SVGIG (reference sequence). This CDR3 is 12 amino acids long. cDNA libraries for TRB were generated by 5' RACE incorporating UMI labels. From the 5' RACE reads, TCRdb lists one entry per CDR3 protein and no DNA. This sample lists tens of thousands of distinct CDR3 sequences; its ten largest clones have 0.62%. This clonotype was obtained from a human donor in good health. Some clones in this sample may be carry-over from other donors' samples. The sample taken for sequencing was naive CXCR3+ CD8+ T cells from blood. Subset here: CD45RO-CCR7+CD27+CD95- naive CD8+ T cells expressing CXCR3 (TNR3+). The V call is TRBV30, the J call TRBJ2-4; TCRdb names TRBD1, which stays unverified in the absence of DNA. This chain's CDR3 is CAWSGGRDIQYF.